This T cell receptor beta chain stems from a study of T cells in Graves' hyperthyroidism and ophthalmopathy. TCR beta CDR3 sequences were amplified from RNA transcripts. First-round RT-PCR with HTBI primers amplified the TCR CDR3 region. TCRdb analysed the multiplex PCR reads with MiXCR anew, one entry per CDR3 protein. The sample carries under 300,000 distinct CDR3 sequences, 13% to 15% recorded once. In regard to this clonotype: Its antigen is not known. A much larger clone is a single base away; this may be a read error.

Study findings and constraints: Expanded thyroid clonotypes (above 0.001) were mostly also found in blood.

The sample was blood. This receptor was obtained from a woman between 50 and 59 years old with Graves' hyperthyroidism that later progressed to Graves' ophthalmopathy.

CDR3 nucleotide sequence: TGTGCCAGCAGCGTCTGGACAGGGACAATTGAAAAACTGTTTTTT. Protein sequence: CASSVWTGTIEKLFF. This chain joins TRBV3-1 and TRBJ1-4; 8 bases agree with TRBD1. Germline V gives CDR1 LGHDT, CDR2 YNNKEL (reference sequence). After removal of 5 bases from V and 7 bases from J, the junction contained 9 bases not matched to a gene. CDR3 size: 15 residues.